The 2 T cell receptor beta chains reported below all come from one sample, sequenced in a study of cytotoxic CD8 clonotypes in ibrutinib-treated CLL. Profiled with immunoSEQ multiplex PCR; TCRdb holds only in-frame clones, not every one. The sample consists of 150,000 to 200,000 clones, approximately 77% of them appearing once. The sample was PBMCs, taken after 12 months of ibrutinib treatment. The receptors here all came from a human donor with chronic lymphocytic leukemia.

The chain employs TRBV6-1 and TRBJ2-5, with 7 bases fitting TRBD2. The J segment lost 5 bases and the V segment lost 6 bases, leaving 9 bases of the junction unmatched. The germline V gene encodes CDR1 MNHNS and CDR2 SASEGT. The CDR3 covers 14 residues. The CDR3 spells CASSPRRGSETQYF. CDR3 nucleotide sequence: TGTGCCAGCAGCCCCCGCCGCGGGAGTGAGACCCAGTACTTC.

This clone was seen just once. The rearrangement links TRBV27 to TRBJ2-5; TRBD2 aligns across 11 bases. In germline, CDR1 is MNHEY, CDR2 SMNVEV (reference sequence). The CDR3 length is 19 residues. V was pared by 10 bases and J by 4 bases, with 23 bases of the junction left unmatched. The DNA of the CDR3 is TGTGCCAACCTAACGACAGGGGGAACTAGCGGGAGAGGAGGAGAGACCCAGTACTTC. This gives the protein CANLTTGGTSGRGGETQYF.